These 17 T cell receptor beta chains were sequenced from one sample in a study of CD8+ T cells in alopecia areata. Sequencing used cDNA as its template, made by extracting RNA and reverse transcribing it. Clones were read by immunoSEQ multiplex PCR, and TCRdb kept only the in-frame ones, dropping some. Of 110,000 to 150,000 clones listed, less than 70% are singletons. Treatment given: oral pan-JAK inhibitor, 5-10 mg twice daily. The sample was CD8+ T cells sorted from blood, taken at week 4, from a patient treated with tofacitinib. Receptor source: a human donor with alopecia areata.

This clone was picked up many times. The rearrangement uses TRBV7-9 and TRBJ2-1, with D perhaps matching TRBD2 (5 bases). Germline lookup yields CDR1 SEHNR and CDR2 FQNEAQ (reference sequence). The CDR3 loop spans 12 amino acids. V was clipped by 0 bases and J by 8 bases, with 5 bases between them. The CDR3 sequence is CASSLARDEQFF. CDR3 DNA: TGTGCCAGCAGCTTAGCGCGGGATGAGCAGTTCTTC.

This clone has only a few counts. This sequence joins TRBV29-1 and TRBJ1-3, with D possibly TRBD1 on 5 matching bases. Looked up from germline, CDR1 is SQVTM and CDR2 is ANQGSEA. V lost 7 bases, J lost 3 bases, and 7 bases lay in between. The CDR3 runs to 11 residues. CDR3 residues: CSGDFGNTIYF. The CDR3 DNA sequence: TGCAGCGGGGACTTTGGAAACACCATATATTTT.

In this sample, this clone turned up once. The rearrangement joins TRBV13 to TRBJ1-2; the match to TRBD1 covers 12 bases. V shed 5 bases, J shed 8 bases, and the junction held 18 bases outside the gene matches. Germline loops: CDR1 PRHDT, CDR2 FYEKMQ (reference sequence). This CDR3 comprises 18 residues. The CDR3 region has the DNA TGTGCCAGCAGCCCATCCCAGAGGGACAGGGGGCGCGAGGGCGGCTACACCTTC. Protein product: CASSPSQRDRGREGGYTF.

This clone was counted only a few times. The V call is TRBV13, the J call TRBJ2-1; D might be TRBD2 (6 bases). V was cut by 5 bases and J by 0 bases, with 8 bases left in between. The germline V gene encodes CDR1 PRHDT and CDR2 FYEKMQ (reference sequence). CDR3 size: 14 residues. Here the CDR3 reads CASSGGGSYNEQFF. CDR3 bases: TGTGCCAGCAGCGGGGGAGGCTCCTACAATGAGCAGTTCTTC.

V usage is TRBV15 and J usage is TRBJ2-3; D uncertain. Germline values: CDR1 LNHNV, CDR2 YYDKDF (reference sequence). V dropped 3 bases and J dropped 2 bases, with 15 bases sitting between them. The CDR3 extends over 16 amino acids. CDR3 bases: TGTGCCACCAGCAGGTTGAGTTTCGGGCCCACAGATACGCAGTATTTT. Translated: CATSRLSFGPTDTQYF.

This sequence joins TRBV23-1 and TRBJ2-2; 7 nucleotides line up with TRBD1. TRBV23-1 is identified as an open reading frame with a role that is uncertain. This CDR3 region has 16 residues. The J segment lost 5 bases and the V segment lost 7 bases, leaving 13 bases of the junction unmatched. The CDR3 region has the DNA TGCGCCAGCACGACCCCTCGGACAGGAGAAACCGGGGAGCTGTTTTTT. It is translated as CASTTPRTGETGELFF.

The chain uses TRBV7-6 and TRBJ1-1, with TRBD1 matching over 10 bases. The V and J ends lost 1 base and 6 bases, in that order; junction bases with no gene match: 5. Germline V gene data show CDR1 as SGHVS and CDR2 as FNYEAQ. The CDR3 spans 15 residues. CDR3 coding DNA: TGTGCCAGCAGCTTAGGACAGGGGGCTTTGGCTGAAGCTTTCTTT. This encodes CASSLGQGALAEAFF.

This clone was recorded a few times. J is TRBJ2-2 and V is TRBV11-3; D not certain. Germline-derived CDR1 and CDR2 are SGHNT and YENEEA. Trimming pared 5 bases from V and 7 bases from J, leaving 14 bases between. The CDR3 covers 14 residues. CDR3 amino acids: CASSPHGQGGELFF. As DNA, the CDR3 is TGTGCCAGCAGCCCTCACGGGCAAGGCGGGGAGCTGTTTTTT.

This clone has more than one count but fewer than ten. This chain uses TRBV7-9 with TRBJ1-3; D might be TRBD1 (5 bases). The CDR3 spans 16 residues. Between the trimmed V and J ends, which lost 6 bases and 0 bases, there was a span of 15 bases. Germline CDR1 and CDR2: SEHNR and FQNEAQ (reference sequence). CDR3 amino acids: CASSRMGLRSGNTIYF. CDR3 in DNA: TGTGCCAGCAGTCGTATGGGACTCCGCTCTGGAAACACCATATATTTT.

This clone was observed a handful of times. The genes are TRBV30 and TRBJ2-2, with 8 nucleotides matching TRBD1. The CDR3 runs 14 residues. The V and J ends lost 0 bases and 7 bases, in that order; junction bases with no gene match: 4. Looked up from germline, CDR1 is GTSNPN and CDR2 is SVGIG (reference sequence). CDR3: CAWSVHTGGGELFF. CDR3 bases: TGTGCCTGGAGTGTACACACAGGGGGCGGGGAGCTGTTTTTT.

The chain combines TRBV6-5 with TRBJ2-3; 9 bases fit TRBD1. CDR1 is MNHEY and CDR2 is SVGAGI in the germline V gene. V shed 5 bases, J shed 3 bases, and the junction held 3 bases outside the gene matches. The CDR3 length is 14 residues. Here the CDR3 DNA reads TGTGCCAGCAGTCGGGACAGGGATACAGATACGCAGTATTTT. Its protein is CASSRDRDTDTQYF.

This chain uses TRBV30 with TRBJ1-1; TRBD1 agrees at 11 bases. With V trimmed by 4 bases and J by 4 bases, 5 bases remained unmatched. CDR3 size: 14 residues. Germline CDR1 is GTSNPN and CDR2 is SVGIG (reference sequence). The CDR3 DNA reads TGTGCCTGGACCTCGGACAGGGGGCTCACTGAAGCTTTCTTT. Protein sequence: CAWTSDRGLTEAFF.

The chain combines TRBV14 with TRBJ2-1; maybe TRBD1 (5 bases). This CDR3 has 15 residues. Looked up from germline, CDR1 is SGHDN and CDR2 is FVKESK. The V end was cut by 1 base, the J end by 4 bases, with 11 bases between. The CDR3 DNA is TGTGCCAGCAGCCAAGGGCCAGGGCGGTACAATGAGCAGTTCTTC. Translated, it gives CASSQGPGRYNEQFF.

The rearrangement joins TRBV7-3 to TRBJ1-2, with D unclear. Per the germline V gene, CDR1 is SGHTA and CDR2 is FQGTGA. This CDR3 spans 13 amino acids. Trimming shortened V by 5 bases and J by 6 bases, and 13 bases separated the two germline ends. Here the CDR3 reads CASSPMKGHGYTF. The CDR3 nucleotides read TGTGCCAGCAGCCCCATGAAAGGCCATGGCTACACCTTC.

The table lists this clone with a few counts. This chain uses TRBV7-9 with TRBJ1-2, with D hard to call. Germline lookup yields CDR1 SEHNR and CDR2 FQNEAQ (reference sequence). This CDR3 has 16 residues. Trimming cost V 2 bases and J 8 bases, with 21 bases left between them. DNA of the CDR3: TGTGCCAGCAGCTTAAATGCCGGGCAGGCGGCGTGGGGCTACACCTTC. As protein: CASSLNAGQAAWGYTF.

This clone has a handful of counts. The genes are TRBV7-9 and TRBJ2-7; D remains ambiguous. This CDR3 region has 12 residues. V gave up 4 bases and J gave up 5 bases, with 9 bases separating them. Germline lookup yields CDR1 SEHNR and CDR2 FQNEAQ (reference sequence). CDR3 in DNA: TGTGCCAGCAGCTGGAACCCCAACGAGCAGTACTTC. Translation: CASSWNPNEQYF.

The V call is TRBV7-9, the J call TRBJ1-2, with no clear D. The V end lost 2 bases, the J end lost 5 bases, and 18 bases lay between the germline ends. Germline values: CDR1 SEHNR, CDR2 FQNEAQ (reference sequence). This CDR3 is 16 amino acids long. In DNA, the CDR3 is TGTGCCAGCAGCTTAACCGGACTCGAGGTTCGGTATGGCTACACCTTC. This encodes CASSLTGLEVRYGYTF.